This TCR beta chain was recovered during a study of vaccination effects on CD4 cells after COVID-19. Assay used: immunoSEQ multiplex PCR; TCRdb lists only in-frame clones, some missing. The sample shows tens of thousands of clones, 72% of them seen only once. By share, this clone ranks as medium-sized (0.01 to 0.1%). The antigen is undetermined. V was clipped by 2 bases and J by 3 bases, with 8 bases between them. Germline assignment: CDR1 SGHRS and CDR2 YFSETQ. The CDR3 has 13 residues. In the ViraFEST assay, antigen-specific CD4+ clonotypes were identified by expansion after peptide-pool stimulation. Upon completion of 10 to 11 days in culture, CD4+ T cells were isolated. The cohort was immunized with two doses of either the BNT162b2 or mRNA-1273 vaccine.

The genes are TRBV5-1 and TRBJ1-1; D is unresolved. Here the sequenced sample was CD4+ T cells from PBMCs cultured with HCoV-229E spike peptides, taken after COVID-19 vaccination. The TCR was taken from a human donor who received a COVID-19 vaccine. CDR3 nucleotide sequence: TGCGCCAGCAGCTTAGACATCTACACTGAAGCTTTCTTT. Its translation is CASSLDIYTEAFF.